Described below is a single TCR beta chain sequence and its context. The antigen is unknown. The CDR3 covers 13 residues. The germline CDR1 and CDR2 sequences are SGHNT and YYREEE (reference sequence). The data belong to a study of OX40 agonist ivuxolimab in advanced cancers. Overall study: Patients were infused with ivuxolimab every 2 weeks at 0.01 to 10 mg/kg. Partial response was recorded in three patients: one hepatocellular carcinoma and two cutaneous melanoma cases.

Measured with immunoSEQ multiplex PCR; TCRdb has only the in-frame clones, and not every one. The table lists 65,000 to 80,000 clones, roughly nine tenths of them singletons. Study-wide findings and caveats: With doses of 0.1-3.0 mg/kg, partial responders showed among the lowest clonal expansion. CD8+ T cells averaged more expanded clones than CD4+.

The source of this sequence is an adult with an advanced solid tumor such as melanoma, head and neck, liver or kidney cancer. The rearrangement links TRBV5-4 to TRBJ2-5; no reliable D call. The tail of the sequence fits TRBJ2-7 better, so the J call may be wrong. The specimen was CD4+ or CD8+ T cells sorted from blood, collected in a trial of the OX40 agonist ivuxolimab. CDR3 amino acids: CASSLGTIYEQYF. CDR3 DNA: TGTGCCAGCAGCTTGGGGACGATCTACGAGCAGTACTTC.